The 5 T cell receptor beta chains presented below share a single source sample, sequenced in a study of cytomegalovirus exposure and HLA in healthy donors. It was with 60 Vbeta and 13 Jbeta primers that the PCR ran. The repertoire was sequenced with immunoSEQ multiplex PCR; TCRdb's copy has only in-frame clones and lacks some. The profile shows about 170,000 clones, 75% to 85% of them singletons. Material for sequencing was PBMCs. The source is a woman aged 18-30 years in good health and CMV-seronegative.

The sample holds one count of this clone. This chain's CDR3 is CASSYGTGITEKLFF. The CDR3 DNA reads as TGTGCCAGCAGCTACGGGACAGGGATCACTGAAAAACTGTTTTTT. This rearrangement joins TRBV7-9 to TRBJ1-4; TRBD1 matches 9 bases. This CDR3 is built from 15 residues. Germline lookup yields CDR1 SEHNR and CDR2 FQNEAQ (reference sequence). V shed 4 bases and J 7 bases; nucleotides not matched to a gene: 7.

Details on this clone: The junction shows a germline mismatch at one end, possibly a read error. The chain employs TRBV19 and TRBJ2-1; D perhaps matches TRBD1 (5 bases). Germline lookup yields CDR1 LNHDA and CDR2 SQIVND (reference sequence). There are 15 residues in the CDR3. The CDR3 DNA reads as TGTGCCAGTAGTCTTGGGGCCAGATCCTCCAATGAGCAGTTCTTC. This codes for CASSLGARSSNEQFF.

The chain joins TRBV5-6 to TRBJ1-1, with 7 bases fitting TRBD1. This CDR3 spans 14 amino acids. The germline gives CDR1 SGHDT, CDR2 YYEEEE. J was trimmed by 3 bases and V by 4 bases; bases with no gene match: 6. The CDR3 nucleotides read TGTGCCAGCAGCCCCAGGGGGGCGGACACTGAAGCTTTCTTT. Amino acid sequence: CASSPRGADTEAFF.

The genes are TRBV5-1 and TRBJ2-1; D may be TRBD2 (5 bases). V was trimmed by 4 bases and J by 8 bases, leaving 7 bases between them. Germline-derived CDR1 and CDR2 are SGHRS and YFSETQ. The CDR3 is 11 amino acids. CDR3 bases: TGCGCCAGCAGCGTGGGAGATGAGCAGTTCTTC. It encodes CASSVGDEQFF.

This rearrangement joins TRBV28 to TRBJ2-2; D might be TRBD1 (6 bases). V lost 10 bases and J lost 4, with 19 bases in between. The CDR3 is made up of 15 amino acids. Germline CDR1 is MDHEN and CDR2 is SYDVKM. CDR3 nucleotide sequence: TGTGCCACCAGGAGCCTCTACAGGGCCACCGGGGAGCTGTTTTTT. Translating gives CATRSLYRATGELFF.